This record concerns one T cell receptor beta chain sequence. What it binds is not known. The CDR3 is 14 residues long. The germline CDR1 and CDR2 sequences are MNHEY and SVGAGI. V lost 6 bases, J lost 2 bases, and 13 bases lay in between. From 5'RACE with constant-segment primers came TCR alpha and TCR beta cDNA libraries that carried sample barcodes and UMIs. TCRdb processed the 5' RACE reads anew with MiXCR; each CDR3 protein has one entry. The table lists 450,000 or so distinct CDR3 sequences, roughly 25% of them singletons. This sample is part of a study of T-cell memory formation after mild COVID-19. Study context: Each donor largely had its own TCR clusters. Study-wide findings and caveats: Clones that contracted from day 15 to 85 had balanced CD4/CD8; later expanders were CD4+ biased. Pre-infection memory contained some responding clones, which suggested that cross-reactive memory had joined.

This chain links TRBV6-5 with TRBJ1-1; D not resolved. This receptor was taken from an adult woman who had mild COVID-19 (a few samples of this study predate the infection). Cell type and time point are not known. The sequenced material came from PBMCs or a T cell subset sorted from them (not recorded which). In nucleotides, the CDR3 is TGTGCCAGCAGACCCACGAGGTACAACACTGAAGCTTTCTTT. This encodes CASRPTRYNTEAFF.